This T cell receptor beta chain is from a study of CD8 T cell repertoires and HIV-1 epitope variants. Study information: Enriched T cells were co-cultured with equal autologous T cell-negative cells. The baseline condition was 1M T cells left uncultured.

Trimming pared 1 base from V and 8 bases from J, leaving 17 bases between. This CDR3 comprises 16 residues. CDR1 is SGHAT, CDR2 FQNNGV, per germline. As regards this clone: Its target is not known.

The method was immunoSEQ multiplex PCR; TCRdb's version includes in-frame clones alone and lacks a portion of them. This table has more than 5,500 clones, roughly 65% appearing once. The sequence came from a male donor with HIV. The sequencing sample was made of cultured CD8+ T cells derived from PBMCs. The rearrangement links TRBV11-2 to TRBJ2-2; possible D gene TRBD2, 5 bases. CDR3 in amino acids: CASSLGVDEGTGELFF. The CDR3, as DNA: TGTGCCAGCAGCTTAGGAGTCGACGAGGGAACGGGGGAGCTGTTTTTT. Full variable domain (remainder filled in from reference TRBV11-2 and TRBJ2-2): EAGVAQSPRYKIIEKRQSVAFWCNPISGHATLYWYQQILGQGPKLLIQFQNNGVVDDSQLPKDRFSAERLKGVDSTLKIQPAKLEDSAVYLCASSLGVDEGTGELFFGEGSRLTVL.